This TCR beta chain is from a study of shared clonotypes between healthy human individuals. In the case of this clone: As yet, its antigen is unknown. A much larger clone differs from this one at a single base, so this may be a read error.

General study points: Non-shared clonotypes showed lower generation probabilities than clonotypes common to all four donors.

V shed 0 bases and J shed 5 bases, with 10 bases lying between them. CDR3 length: 14 residues. Germline V gives CDR1 MGHRA, CDR2 YSYEKL. Adults of Caucasian background living in Nashville, Tennessee made up all donors. The protocol was immunoSEQ multiplex PCR, while the TCRdb copy is restricted to in-frame clones and leaves out a portion. In the table there are approximately 330,000 clones, about 70% of which are singletons. The sequence derives from a man aged 25-40 years in good health. This chain links TRBV4-1 with TRBJ2-5, with D possibly TRBD2 on 6 matching bases. Material for sequencing was memory CD4+ T cells sorted from blood. Noted subset: CD45RA-negative fraction. CDR3 DNA sequence: TGCGCCAGCAGCCAAGAAGGGCTAGCGGAGACCCAGTACTTC. Translated: CASSQEGLAETQYF.